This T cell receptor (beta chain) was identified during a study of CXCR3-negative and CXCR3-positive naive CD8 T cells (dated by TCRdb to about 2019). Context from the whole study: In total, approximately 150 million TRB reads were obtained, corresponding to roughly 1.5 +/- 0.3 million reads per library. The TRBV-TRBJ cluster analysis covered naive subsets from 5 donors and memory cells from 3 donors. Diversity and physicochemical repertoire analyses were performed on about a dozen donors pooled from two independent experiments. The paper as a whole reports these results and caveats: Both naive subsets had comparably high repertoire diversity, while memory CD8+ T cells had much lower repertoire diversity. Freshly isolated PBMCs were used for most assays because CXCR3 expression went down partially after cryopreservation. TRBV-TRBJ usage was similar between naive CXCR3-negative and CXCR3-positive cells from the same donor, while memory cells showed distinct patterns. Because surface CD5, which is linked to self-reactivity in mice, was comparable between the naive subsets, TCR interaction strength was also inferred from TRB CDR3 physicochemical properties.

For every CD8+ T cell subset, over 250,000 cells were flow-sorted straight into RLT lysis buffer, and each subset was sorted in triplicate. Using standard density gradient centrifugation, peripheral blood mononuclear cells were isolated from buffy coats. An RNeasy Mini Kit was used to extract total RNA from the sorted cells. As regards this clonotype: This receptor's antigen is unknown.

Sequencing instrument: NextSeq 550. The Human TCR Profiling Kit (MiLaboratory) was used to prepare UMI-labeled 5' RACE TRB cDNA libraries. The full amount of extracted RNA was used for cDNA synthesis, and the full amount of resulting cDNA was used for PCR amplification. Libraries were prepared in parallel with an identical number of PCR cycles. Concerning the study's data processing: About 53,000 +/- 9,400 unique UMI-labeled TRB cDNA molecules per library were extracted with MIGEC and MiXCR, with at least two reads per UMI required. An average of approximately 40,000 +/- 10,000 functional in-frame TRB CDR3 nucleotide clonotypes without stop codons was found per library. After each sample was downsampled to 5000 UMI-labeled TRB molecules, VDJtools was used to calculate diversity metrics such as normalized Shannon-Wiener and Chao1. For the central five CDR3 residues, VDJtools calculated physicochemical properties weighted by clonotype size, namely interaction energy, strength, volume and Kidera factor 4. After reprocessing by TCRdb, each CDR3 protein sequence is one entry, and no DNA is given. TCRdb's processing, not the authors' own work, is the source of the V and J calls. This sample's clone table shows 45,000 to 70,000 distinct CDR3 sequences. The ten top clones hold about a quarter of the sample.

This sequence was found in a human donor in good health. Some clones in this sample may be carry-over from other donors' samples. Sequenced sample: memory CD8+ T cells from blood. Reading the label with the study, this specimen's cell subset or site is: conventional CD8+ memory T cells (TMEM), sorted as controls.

The CDR3 reads as follows: CASSQDWLGGYTF. This receptor chain uses TRBV4-3 and TRBJ1-2. CDR1 and CDR2 (LGHNA, YSLEER) derive from the germline V gene. The CDR3 contains 13 residues, cysteine and phenylalanine counted. Only the protein is on record.